This T cell receptor beta chain appears in the sequencing data of a study of blood T cells in healthy people across ages. Through a sample-barcoded 5' primer and a J-beta primer mix, a second PCR was run for 7 to 11 cycles. TCRdb independently ran MiXCR on the 5' RACE reads; one entry per CDR3 protein. Here the sample spans roughly 800,000 distinct CDR3 sequences, 53% being singletons. The authors drew roughly 9.8 milliliters of peripheral blood from each donor. Sequenced material: blood. This receptor was taken from a man older than 75 in good health.

CDR3 DNA sequence: TGTGCCAGCTCACCCCGTCCGGGACAGAGCTACGAGCAGTACTTC. The encoded protein is CASSPRPGQSYEQYF. V gene TRBV18 combines with J gene TRBJ2-7; the match to TRBD1 covers 7 bases. Trimming removed 3 bases from V and 3 bases from J; junction bases left unmatched: 8. The CDR3 is 15 residues long. CDR1 and CDR2 from the germline V gene are KGHSH and LQKENI.